This TCR beta chain was observed in a study of somatic mutations in cytotoxic T cells in rheumatoid arthritis (dated by TCRdb to 2017 to 2019). Some background on the complete study: Some T-cell populations stained with V beta antibodies were sorted by flow on a FACSAria II or Sony SH800 to nearly 100% purity, with sorted V beta1+ cells additionally subjected to TCRB sequencing. Patient and control groups had essentially identical median ages. To characterize clonality, the study used TCRB deep sequencing while asking whether somatic mutations are carried by expanded CD8+ T-cell clones in newly diagnosed, untreated rheumatoid arthritis. For 60 or so rheumatoid arthritis patients and 20 healthy controls, TCRB deep sequencing was carried out. Results the study describes overall, beyond this receptor: An increase of CD8+ clonality with age was seen in patients (Spearman r ~ 0.47) but not in healthy controls. There was no significant difference in CD8+ T-cell clonality between rheumatoid arthritis patients and age-matched healthy controls. The slight TRBV07 underrepresentation in patients was not adjusted for multiple comparisons. Viral specificity could not be ruled out by absence from virus-specific databases, and the antigen targets of the expanded CD8+ clones remained unknown. In about an eighth of the 65 patients, more than 20% of CD8+ cells belonged to the largest CD8+ clone, while several identical CD8+ TCRB sequences were shared between blood and synovial fluid.

Sequencing of TCRB CDR3 was done on genomic DNA with the immunoSEQ assay. Per the authors' processing: Analyses were restricted to productive TCRB rearrangements. Defining a clone by its unique TCRB CDR3 sequence, the study calculated clonality as a productive clonality index derived from Shannon entropy. Repertoire overlap for a pair of samples was computed from each clone's template counts relative to total templates per sample. V-gene usage from TCRB sequencing and V-gene usage measured by flow cytometry were correlated (Spearman r of about 0.61). TCRdb took this table from immuneACCESS and kept in-frame rearrangements with V and J called. Such tables lack part of the clones; where checked against another copy, unresolved V genes explain under half of the gap, and the rest is unexplained. Clonal size and the V and J genes are those of that table, whereas D and trimming came from the DNA. Recorded for this sample are fewer than 30,000 clones; around 76% of them occurred a single time. Approximately 5.3% of the sample is taken by the ten largest.

Buffy coats from around 21 blood donors served as healthy controls, a group that was 45% to 55% female with a median age of approximately 56 years (range 21-70). CD4+ and CD8+ cells were isolated by positive magnetic bead selection on an AutoMACS, and purity was checked by flow cytometry. Peripheral blood mononuclear cells were isolated by Ficoll-Paque PLUS density gradient separation. Using Nucleospin Tissue or Tissue XS kits, DNA was extracted from CD4-enriched, CD8-enriched or PBMC samples, with quantification by a Qubit 2.0 fluorometer. V is trimmed back by 3 bases and J by 2 bases, and the junction contains 5 bases that no gene match accounts for. The CDR3 contains 15 residues, cysteine and phenylalanine counted. The kept DNA is CDR3 alone, 45 bases in frame from the first base. Per the germline V gene, SGHVS is the CDR1 and FNYEAQ is the CDR2. On this clone itself: Which antigen it targets is not known. No base qualities exist here, and no much larger clone lies one base off it.

The sample taken for sequencing was CD8+ T cells sorted from blood. The sequence joins TRBV7-6 to TRBJ2-7, with 9 middle bases fitting TRBD1. This receptor was obtained from a man aged 50 to 60 in good health. CDR3 loop: CASSFEQGAAYEQYF. The sequence in DNA is TGTGCCAGCAGCTTTGAACAGGGGGCAGCCTACGAGCAGTACTTC.